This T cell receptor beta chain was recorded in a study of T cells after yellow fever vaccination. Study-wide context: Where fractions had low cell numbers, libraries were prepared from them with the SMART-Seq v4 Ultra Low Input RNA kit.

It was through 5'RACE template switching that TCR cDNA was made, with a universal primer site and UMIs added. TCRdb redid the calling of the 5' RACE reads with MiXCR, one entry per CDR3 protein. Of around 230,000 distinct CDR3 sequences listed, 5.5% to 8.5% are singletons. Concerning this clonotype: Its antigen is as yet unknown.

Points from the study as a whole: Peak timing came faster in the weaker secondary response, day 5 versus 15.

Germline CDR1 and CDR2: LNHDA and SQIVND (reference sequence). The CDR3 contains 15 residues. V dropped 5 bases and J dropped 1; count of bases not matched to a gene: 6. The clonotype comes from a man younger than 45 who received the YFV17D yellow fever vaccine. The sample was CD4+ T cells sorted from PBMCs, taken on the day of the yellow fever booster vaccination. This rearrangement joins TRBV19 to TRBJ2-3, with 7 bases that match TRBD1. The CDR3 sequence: CASSDQTGRTDTQYF. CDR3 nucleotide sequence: TGTGCCAGTAGTGACCAGACAGGGCGCACAGATACGCAGTATTTT.